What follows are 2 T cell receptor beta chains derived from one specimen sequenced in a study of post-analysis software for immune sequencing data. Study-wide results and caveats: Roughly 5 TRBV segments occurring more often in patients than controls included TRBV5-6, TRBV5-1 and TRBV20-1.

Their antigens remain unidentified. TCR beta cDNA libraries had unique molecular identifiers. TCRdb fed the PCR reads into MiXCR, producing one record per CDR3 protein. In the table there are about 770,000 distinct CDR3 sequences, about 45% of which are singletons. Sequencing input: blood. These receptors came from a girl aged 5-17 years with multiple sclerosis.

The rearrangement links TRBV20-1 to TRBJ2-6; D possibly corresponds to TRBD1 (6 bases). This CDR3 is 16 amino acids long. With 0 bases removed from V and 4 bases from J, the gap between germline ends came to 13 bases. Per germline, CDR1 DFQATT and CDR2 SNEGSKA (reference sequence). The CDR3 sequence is CSAREERTAGANVLTF. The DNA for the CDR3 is TGCAGTGCTAGAGAGGAAAGGACAGCCGGGGCCAACGTCCTGACTTTC.

The CDR3 loop is CASSPLCNEQFF. CDR3 DNA: TGTGCCAGCAGCCCCTTGTGCAATGAGCAGTTCTTC. The rearrangement links TRBV12-3 or TRBV12-4 to TRBJ2-1; D ambiguous. This CDR3 has 12 amino acids. Trimming shortened V by 6 bases and J by 6 bases, and 9 bases separated the two germline ends.